Listed below are T cell receptor beta chains from one sample, sequenced in a study of shared clonotypes between healthy human individuals. Libraries were prepared by immunoSEQ multiplex PCR; TCRdb keeps only in-frame clonotypes and omits some of them. The sample has a few million clones; roughly 93% are singletons. Sequenced input: naive CD4+ T cells from PBMCs. The receptor source for this set is a man aged 18 to 29 in good health. Some clones in this sample may be carry-over from other donors' samples. Both conserved end residues are part of each CDR3. D genes are given only for firm matches. Rows may omit the clone size; those that give it use once, few, many or a size class.

>TRBV7-9|TRBJ2-2|NA|NA
TGTGCCAGCAGCCAAACAGGGTCCCCGCCCGGGGAGCTGTTTTTT
CASSQTGSPPGELFF
>TRBV5-1|TRBJ1-1|NA|NA
TGCGCCAGCAGCTTGGCCTCAGGGGTCGGCGCTTTCTTT
CASSLASGVGAFF
>TRBV28|TRBJ1-2|NA|NA
TGTGCCAGCAGTTGGGGAGCACATACGGTCTATGGCTACACCTTC
CASSWGAHTVYGYTF
>TRBV6-5|TRBJ1-5|once|NA
TGTGCCAGCAGTCGGGACGGTTTCAATCAGCCCCAGCATTTT
CASSRDGFNQPQHF
>TRBV4-2|TRBJ2-7|NA|TRBD2
TGTGCCAGCAGCCAAAAGGGACTAGCGGGAGGGCCTTCCTACGAGCAGTACTTC
CASSQKGLAGGPSYEQYF
>TRBV5-1|TRBJ2-5|NA|TRBD2
TGCGCCAGCAGCTTTGGCGGGAGTGTCGGCGAGACCCAGTACTTC
CASSFGGSVGETQYF
>TRBV9|TRBJ2-7|NA|TRBD2
TGTGCCAGCAGTAGCGGGAAATACCCCTACGAGCAGTACTTC
CASSSGKYPYEQYF
>TRBV29-1|TRBJ2-7|NA|TRBD1
TGCAGCGTTGAAGCGGACAGGGGGCACGAGCAGTACTTC
CSVEADRGHEQYF
>TRBV10-1|TRBJ1-1|NA|NA
TGCGCCAGCAGTGAAACAGGGAACACTGAAGCTTTCTTT
CASSETGNTEAFF
>TRBV5-1|TRBJ2-7|NA|TRBD1
TGCGCCAGCACCCCGACAGGGAGCCTCTACGAGCAGTACTTC
CASTPTGSLYEQYF
>TRBV27|TRBJ1-5|NA|NA
TGTGCCAGCAGTTTATCCCTCGCCCGCGCCAGCAATCAGCCCCAGCATTTT
CASSLSLARASNQPQHF
>TRBV2|TRBJ1-2|NA|TRBD1
TGTGCCAGCCGGGACAGGGGATCCTATGGCTACACCTTC
CASRDRGSYGYTF
>TRBV5-1|TRBJ2-7|NA|NA
TGCGCCAGCAGCTTGACGACAACTAGTGATCAGCAGTACTTC
CASSLTTTSDQQYF
>TRBV11-2|TRBJ1-5|NA|NA
TGTGCCAGCAGCTTAATTCGTGGCACGGATCCCTTGCATTTT
CASSLIRGTDPLHF
>TRBV7-2|TRBJ2-1|NA|NA
TGTGCCAGCAGCTCCCCTTACAATGAGCAGTTCTTC
CASSSPYNEQFF
>TRBV7-2|TRBJ1-6|NA|NA
TGTGCCAGCAGCAATCAAGAGGGGGGGCGAGGGTCACCCCTCCACTTT
CASSNQEGGRGSPLHF
>TRBV28|TRBJ2-3|NA|TRBD1
TGTGCCAGCAGTTTAGGGACAGGGATGTCAGATACGCAGTATTTT
CASSLGTGMSDTQYF
>TRBV7-3|TRBJ2-2|NA|TRBD1
TGTGCCAGCAGCTTAACGTACAGGGGGAGCCGGGCCGGGGAGCTGTTTTTT
CASSLTYRGSRAGELFF